This entry lists 24 T cell receptor beta chains sequenced from one sample in a study of high-grade serous ovarian cancer treatment subgroups. The tumor samples were collected prior to definitive surgery or chemotherapy. The method was immunoSEQ multiplex PCR; TCRdb's version includes in-frame clones alone and lacks a portion of them. The table includes 35,000 to 45,000 clones, over 60% detected once. Source material: tumor tissue. The receptors shown here come from a human donor with high-grade serous ovarian cancer.

The V and J genes are TRBV6-1 and TRBJ2-1; D remains unclear. The CDR3 is 13 amino acids. Deletions cut 8 bases from V and 10 bases from J, with 18 bases between. The germline CDR1 and CDR2 sequences are MNHNS and SASEGT. CDR3 sequence: CASSSIKRGEQFF. The CDR3 bases are TGTGCCAGCTCTAGTATAAAACGTGGAGAGCAGTTCTTC.

The chain uses TRBV9 and TRBJ2-3; 14 bases map to TRBD2. The CDR3 contains 18 residues. The J segment lost 3 bases and the V segment lost 0 bases, leaving 6 bases of the junction unmatched. Germline lookup yields CDR1 SGDLS and CDR2 YYNGEE. The CDR3 nucleotides read TGTGCCAGCAGCGTAGATCCGGGACTAGCGGGAGTAACAGATACGCAGTATTTT. This encodes CASSVDPGLAGVTDTQYF.

The chain has TRBV19 and TRBJ2-1, with 8 positions matching TRBD2. Germline CDR1 LNHDA, CDR2 SQIVND (reference sequence). V gave up 10 bases and J gave up 0 bases; unmatched junction bases: 5. This CDR3 spans 14 amino acids. As DNA, the CDR3 is TGTGCCACCGGGGGGGGAAGCTCCTACAATGAGCAGTTCTTC. This encodes CATGGGSSYNEQFF.

For this clone: Germline and junction disagree at one end, which may indicate a read error. V is TRBV12-5 and J is TRBJ2-7; D not certain. CDR1 and CDR2 (germline): LGHNT, FRNRAP. The CDR3 covers 8 residues. CDR3 region: CASGSPRF. The CDR3, as DNA: TGTGCTAGTGGTTCCCCCCGCTTC.

This chain uses TRBV4-3 with TRBJ2-4, with D perhaps matching TRBD1 or TRBD2 (6 bases each). Deletions cut 2 bases from V and 9 bases from J, with 14 bases between. The CDR3 consists of 14 residues. CDR1 is LGHNA, CDR2 YSLEER, per germline. DNA for the CDR3: TGCGCCAGCAGCCAAAATAGGGGGGAGGCCATTCAGTACTTC. It encodes CASSQNRGEAIQYF.

The chain has TRBV11-3 and TRBJ2-7; perhaps TRBD1 as D (5 bases). Germline V gene sequence: CDR1 SGHNT, CDR2 YENEEA. V lost 0 bases, J lost 2 bases, and 11 bases lay in between. This CDR3 is built from 15 residues. CDR3 sequence reads: CASSLDAGKPYEQYF. In nucleotides, the CDR3 is TGTGCCAGCAGCTTAGACGCAGGGAAACCCTACGAGCAGTACTTC.

The chain recombines TRBV5-5 with TRBJ2-7; 8 bases align to TRBD1. With V trimmed by 4 bases and J by 6 bases, 15 bases remained unmatched. Germline CDR1 and CDR2: SGHKS and YYEKEE (reference sequence). The CDR3 consists of 16 residues. The CDR3 protein is CASSLQGARASAEQYF. The DNA of the CDR3 is TGTGCCAGCAGCCTCCAGGGGGCGCGCGCATCGGCCGAGCAGTACTTC.

The V gene is TRBV11-3, the J gene TRBJ2-1; 8 nucleotides line up with TRBD2. With 5 bases clipped from V and 10 bases from J, the junction kept 4 bases outside the gene matches. This CDR3 has 12 residues. The V gene's germline CDR1 is SGHNT and CDR2 YENEEA. The DNA of the CDR3 is TGTGCCAGCAGCCCCGGCGGGGGGGAGCAGTTCTTC. Its translation is CASSPGGGEQFF.

The genes are TRBV12-5 and TRBJ2-1; D call uncertain. Germline CDR1 LGHNT, CDR2 FRNRAP. Deletions cut 7 bases from V and 0 bases from J, with 16 bases between. The CDR3 is 16 residues long. In nucleotides, the CDR3 is TGTGCTAGTGAATTCGATACAAGTAGCTCCTACAATGAGCAGTTCTTC. This sequence encodes CASEFDTSSSYNEQFF. The full variable domain, completed using reference TRBV12-5 and TRBJ2-1, is DARVTQTPRHKVTEMGQEVTMRCQPILGHNTVFWYRQTMMQGLELLAYFRNRAPLDDSGMPKDRFSAEMPDATLATLKIQPSEPRDSAVYFCASEFDTSSSYNEQFFGPGTRLTVL.

The genes are TRBV27 and TRBJ1-5; 9 nucleotides match TRBD1. J was trimmed by 7 bases and V by 6 bases; bases with no gene match: 4. The CDR3 extends over 13 amino acids. The germline gives CDR1 MNHEY, CDR2 SMNVEV (reference sequence). Here the CDR3 DNA reads TGTGCCAGCAGACAGGGGGCTCGGCAGCCCCAGCATTTT. Residues: CASRQGARQPQHF.

This clone was seen more than once but under ten times. The rearrangement uses TRBV19 and TRBJ2-5; 8 nucleotides line up with TRBD1. V shed 5 bases, J shed 5 bases, and the junction held 13 bases outside the gene matches. The CDR3 length is 16 residues. Germline V lookup: CDR1 LNHDA, CDR2 SQIVND (reference sequence). The CDR3 protein is CASSPSRQGFIETQYF. The CDR3 nucleotides read TGTGCCAGTAGTCCCTCGCGACAGGGGTTTATCGAGACCCAGTACTTC.

V and J are TRBV5-6 and TRBJ2-7, with no clear D. Germline V lookup: CDR1 SGHDT, CDR2 YYEEEE. V was trimmed by 0 bases and J by 0 bases, leaving 10 bases between them. This CDR3 has 15 amino acids. The CDR3 nucleotides read TGTGCCAGCAGCTTGGTAACTTCCAGCTCCTACGAGCAGTACTTC. The encoded protein is CASSLVTSSSYEQYF.

This sequence joins TRBV28 and TRBJ1-1; 7 bases map to TRBD1. CDR1 is MDHEN and CDR2 is SYDVKM in the germline V gene. J was trimmed by 10 bases and V by 3 bases; bases with no gene match: 11. The CDR3 contains 14 residues. The DNA for the CDR3 is TGTGCCAGCAGTTTGGTAGAGGGGGCGCGCGCAGCTTTCTTT. Encoded protein: CASSLVEGARAAFF.

V and J are TRBV27 and TRBJ2-2, with D hard to call. Trimming took off 3 bases at V and 0 bases at J, with 8 bases between the two ends. CDR3 length equals 15 residues. The germline gives CDR1 MNHEY, CDR2 SMNVEV (reference sequence). The CDR3 nucleotides are TGTGCCAGCAGTTTGGGCAGGTCGAACACCGGGGAGCTGTTTTTT. Translation gives CASSLGRSNTGELFF.

In this sample, this clone turned up once. The chain joins TRBV6-1 to TRBJ2-1; D remains unclear. CDR1 is MNHNS, CDR2 SASEGT, per germline. Trimming shortened V by 1 base and J by 4 bases, and 11 bases separated the two germline ends. The CDR3 contains 15 residues. CDR3 in amino acids: CASSEGPQAYNEQFF. The CDR3 DNA sequence: TGTGCCAGCAGTGAAGGACCGCAAGCATACAATGAGCAGTTCTTC.

The V gene is TRBV29-1, the J gene TRBJ2-1; D is undetermined. Trimming took off 8 bases at V and 6 bases at J, with 14 bases between the two ends. CDR3 length equals 12 residues. Germline values: CDR1 SQVTM, CDR2 ANQGSEA. CDR3 amino acids: CSQTPLSNEQFF. DNA of the CDR3: TGCAGCCAGACCCCTCTCTCCAATGAGCAGTTCTTC.

This chain connects TRBV5-6 to TRBJ2-5; D unresolved. The CDR3 extends over 12 amino acids. In germline, CDR1 is SGHDT, CDR2 YYEEEE. Trimming left V 1 base short and J 6 bases short, with 7 bases between. The CDR3 protein is CASSLYRQTQYF. The CDR3 DNA reads TGTGCCAGCAGCTTGTATCGACAGACCCAGTACTTC.

The genes are TRBV2 and TRBJ2-7; TRBD2 aligns across 10 bases. Losses at the gene ends were 1 base for V and 4 bases for J; bases not matched to a gene: 13. This CDR3 region has 18 residues. Germline V gene lookup returns CDR1 SNHLY and CDR2 FYNNEI. As DNA, the CDR3 is TGTGCCAGCAGTGAAGGAGATCTAAGCGGGAGGGCCCGGTACGAGCAGTACTTC. This encodes CASSEGDLSGRARYEQYF.

The rearrangement links TRBV5-1 to TRBJ2-3; 7 nucleotides align to TRBD2. The CDR3 is made up of 16 amino acids. Germline CDR1 is SGHRS and CDR2 is YFSETQ. The V and J ends lost 0 bases and 5 bases, in that order; junction bases with no gene match: 9. The CDR3 reads CASSLVLGGRGDTQYF. The CDR3 bases are TGCGCCAGCAGCTTGGTACTGGGCGGGAGAGGAGATACGCAGTATTTT.

The count of this clone is one. The chain couples TRBV7-9 to TRBJ2-6; D is uncertain. The CDR3 sequence is 16 residues long. V gave up 3 bases and J gave up 0 bases, with 9 bases separating them. Germline CDR1 is SEHNR and CDR2 is FQNEAQ (reference sequence). The CDR3 DNA follows: TGTGCCAGCAGCTTTACAGTAAGCTCTGGGGCCAACGTCCTGACTTTC. It specifies CASSFTVSSGANVLTF.

The rearrangement joins TRBV7-3 to TRBJ2-1; 9 positions match TRBD1. The trim removed 5 bases at V and 2 bases at J, leaving 10 bases unmatched. CDR3 size: 17 residues. CDR1 is SGHTA and CDR2 is FQGTGA in the germline V gene. In DNA, the CDR3 is TGTGCCAGCAGCCGTACGGGACAGGGTTCCCCCTACAATGAGCAGTTCTTC. It yields the protein CASSRTGQGSPYNEQFF.

The chain links TRBV19 to TRBJ2-4; D is unclear. There are 14 residues in the CDR3. Looked up from germline, CDR1 is LNHDA and CDR2 is SQIVND (reference sequence). V dropped 9 bases and J dropped 0 bases, with 12 bases sitting between them. The CDR3 protein is CASNTRIAKNIQYF. The CDR3 region has the DNA TGTGCCAGCAACACCAGGATAGCCAAAAACATTCAGTACTTC.

V and J are TRBV28 and TRBJ1-1; 9 bases map to TRBD1. This CDR3 comprises 16 residues. The junction had 10 bases not matched to a gene; V was cut back by 5 bases and J by 3 bases. Germline-derived CDR1 and CDR2 are MDHEN and SYDVKM. This CDR3 reads CASSPGTGFLYTEAFF. The CDR3 nucleotides are TGTGCCAGCAGTCCTGGGACAGGGTTTTTGTACACTGAAGCTTTCTTT.

V and J are TRBV5-1 and TRBJ2-3; D may be TRBD2 (8 bases). Trimming removed 1 base from V and 4 bases from J, with 16 bases in between. The CDR3 length is 16 residues. CDR1 is SGHRS, CDR2 YFSETQ, per germline. Here the CDR3 reads CASSLYTGGGADTQYF. Written as DNA, the CDR3 is TGCGCCAGCAGCTTGTATACGGGAGGGGGCGCAGATACGCAGTATTTT. The entire variable domain, with the rest obtained from reference TRBV5-1 and TRBJ2-3, is as follows: KAGVTQTPRYLIKTRGQQVTLSCSPISGHRSVSWYQQTPGQGLQFLFEYFSETQRNKGNFPGRFSGRQFSNSRSEMNVSTLELGDSALYLCASSLYTGGGADTQYFGPGTRLTVL.